The 8 T cell receptor beta chains presented below share a single source sample, sequenced in a study of beta chain features in type 1 diabetes. Expressed TCRB transcripts were sequenced after all isolated RNA was converted to cDNA. Assay: immunoSEQ multiplex PCR; the TCRdb copy retains only in-frame clones and omits some. This sample has 300,000 to 450,000 clones; 10% to 15% occur once, and the top ten carry 0.017%. The sequenced material came from naive CD4+ T cells from blood. The receptors stem from a man in his late teens or twenties in good health.

The rearrangement links TRBV7-2 to TRBJ2-5, with a tentative D call TRBD2 (6 bases). The CDR3 is 16 amino acids. V was clipped by 4 bases and J by 5 bases, with 20 bases between them. Per germline, CDR1 SGHTA and CDR2 FQGNSA. CDR3 in amino acids: CASSSDLGGLVETQYF. CDR3 bases: TGTGCCAGCAGCTCCGACTTGGGGGGTCTCGTGGAGACCCAGTACTTC.

This chain joins TRBV28 and TRBJ2-1; the D gene is possibly TRBD1 (5 bases). The V and J ends lost 6 bases and 4 bases respectively, with 13 bases between them. The CDR3 runs 14 residues. Germline CDR1 is MDHEN and CDR2 is SYDVKM. CDR3 nucleotides: TGTGCCAGCAGCCCAGAGACAGATTACAATGAGCAGTTCTTC. It specifies CASSPETDYNEQFF.

V gene TRBV14 combines with J gene TRBJ2-1; 9 nucleotides line up with TRBD2. CDR3 length: 14 residues. Germline V lookup: CDR1 SGHDN, CDR2 FVKESK. The V gene end was trimmed by 8 bases and the J gene end by 5 bases; junction bases not matched to a gene: 7. CDR3 sequence (DNA): TGTGCCAGCGGAAAACTAGCGGGCCACAATGAGCAGTTCTTC. It specifies CASGKLAGHNEQFF.

The genes are TRBV9 and TRBJ2-5; 14 bases map to TRBD2. The V gene end was trimmed by 0 bases and the J gene end by 3 bases; junction bases not matched to a gene: 7. CDR3 size: 18 residues. The germline V gene encodes CDR1 SGDLS and CDR2 YYNGEE. This chain's CDR3 is CASSVGGLAGVSKETQYF. CDR3 coding DNA: TGTGCCAGCAGCGTAGGGGGACTAGCGGGAGTCTCCAAAGAGACCCAGTACTTC.

The V and J genes are TRBV4-3 and TRBJ2-3; D is unclear. The CDR3 covers 14 residues. Per germline, CDR1 LGHNA and CDR2 YSLEER. Between the trimmed V and J ends, which lost 3 bases and 0 bases, there was a span of 7 bases. CDR3 residues: CASSQQQSTDTQYF. The CDR3 nucleotides read TGCGCCAGCAGCCAGCAACAGAGCACAGATACGCAGTATTTT.

This clone has just a few counts. The chain uses TRBV7-9 and TRBJ1-1; 8 positions agree with TRBD1. Germline CDR1 SEHNR, CDR2 FQNEAQ (reference sequence). CDR3 length: 15 amino acids. V gave up 3 bases and J gave up 5 bases; unmatched junction bases: 8. The CDR3 region is CASSFGTGSDTEAFF. As DNA, the CDR3 is TGTGCCAGCAGCTTCGGGACAGGTAGTGATACTGAAGCTTTCTTT.

V usage is TRBV7-2 and J usage is TRBJ2-5; TRBD1 might be the D (5 bases). The CDR3 sequence is 14 residues long. V was trimmed by 3 bases and J by 0 bases, leaving 8 bases between them. Germline-derived CDR1 and CDR2 are SGHTA and FQGNSA. CDR3 sequence: CASSLTDYQETQYF. CDR3 sequence (DNA): TGTGCCAGCAGCTTGACAGACTACCAAGAGACCCAGTACTTC. The full variable domain, in which reference TRBV7-2 and TRBJ2-5 provide the parts outside the CDR3, is GAGVSQSPSNKVTEKGKDVELRCDPISGHTALYWYRQSLGQGLEFLIYFQGNSAPDKSGLPSDRFSAERTGGSVSTLTIQRTQQEDSAVYLCASSLTDYQETQYFGPGTRLLVL.

In its sample, this clone was seen a few times. The chain links TRBV20-1 to TRBJ1-3; D gene ambiguous. CDR1 and CDR2 (germline): DFQATT, SNEGSKA (reference sequence). Trimming took 5 bases from V and 7 from J, leaving 9 bases between them. The CDR3 totals 11 residues. The CDR3 DNA is TGCAGTGCTGGAGCTCCCAACACCATATATTTT. The encoded protein is CSAGAPNTIYF.